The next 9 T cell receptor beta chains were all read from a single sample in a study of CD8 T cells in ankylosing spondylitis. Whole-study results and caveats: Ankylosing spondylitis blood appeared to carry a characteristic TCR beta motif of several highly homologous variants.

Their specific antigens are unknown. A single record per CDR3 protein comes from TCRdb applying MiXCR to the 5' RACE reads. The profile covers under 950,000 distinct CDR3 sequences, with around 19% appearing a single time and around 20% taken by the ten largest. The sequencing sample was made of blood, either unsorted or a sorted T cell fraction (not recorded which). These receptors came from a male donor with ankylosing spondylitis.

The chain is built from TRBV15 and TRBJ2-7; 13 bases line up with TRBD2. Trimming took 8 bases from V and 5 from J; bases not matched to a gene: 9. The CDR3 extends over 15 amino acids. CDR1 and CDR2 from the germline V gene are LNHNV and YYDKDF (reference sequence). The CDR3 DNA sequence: TGTGCCACCTCCCCAAGGACTAGCGGGAGAAACGAGCAGTACTTC. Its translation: CATSPRTSGRNEQYF.

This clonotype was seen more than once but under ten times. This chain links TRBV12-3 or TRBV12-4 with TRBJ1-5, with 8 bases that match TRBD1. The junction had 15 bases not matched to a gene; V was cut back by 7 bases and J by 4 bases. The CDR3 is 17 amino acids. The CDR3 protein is CASTLTGTGRLNQPQHF. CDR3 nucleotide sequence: TGTGCCAGCACCCTAACCGGGACAGGTAGGCTAAATCAGCCCCAGCATTTT.

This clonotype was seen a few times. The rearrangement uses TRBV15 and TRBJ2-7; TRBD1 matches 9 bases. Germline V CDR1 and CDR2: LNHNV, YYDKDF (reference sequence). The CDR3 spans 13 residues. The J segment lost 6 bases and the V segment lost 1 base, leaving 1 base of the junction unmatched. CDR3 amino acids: CATSRGQGGEQYF. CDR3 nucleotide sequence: TGTGCCACCAGCAGAGGACAGGGGGGCGAGCAGTACTTC. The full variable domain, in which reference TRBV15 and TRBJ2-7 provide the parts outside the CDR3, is DAMVIQNPRYQVTQFGKPVTLSCSQTLNHNVMYWYQQKSSQAPKLLFHYYDKDFNNEADTPDNFQSRRPNTSFCFLDIRSPGLGDTAMYLCATSRGQGGEQYFGPGTRLTVT.

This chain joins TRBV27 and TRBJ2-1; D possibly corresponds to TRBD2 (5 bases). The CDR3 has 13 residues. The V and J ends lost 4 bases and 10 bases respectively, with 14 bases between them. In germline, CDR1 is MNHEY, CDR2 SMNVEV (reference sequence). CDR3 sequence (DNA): TGTGCCAGCAGTTATCGGGGTTCCACGGAGCAGTTCTTC. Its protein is CASSYRGSTEQFF.

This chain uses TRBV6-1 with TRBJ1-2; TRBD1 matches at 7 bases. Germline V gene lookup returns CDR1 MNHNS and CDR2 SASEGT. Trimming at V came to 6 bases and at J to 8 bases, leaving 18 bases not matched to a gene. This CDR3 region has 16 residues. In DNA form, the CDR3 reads TGTGCCAGCAGGCGTATCCGGGACAGCTTTCGGCGGGGCTACACCTTC. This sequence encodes CASRRIRDSFRRGYTF.

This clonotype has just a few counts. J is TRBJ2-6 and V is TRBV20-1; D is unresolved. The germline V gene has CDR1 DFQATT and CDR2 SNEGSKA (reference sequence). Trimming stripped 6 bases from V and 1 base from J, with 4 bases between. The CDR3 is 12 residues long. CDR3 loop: CSAHSGANVLTF. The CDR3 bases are TGCAGTGCCCATTCTGGGGCCAACGTCCTGACTTTC.

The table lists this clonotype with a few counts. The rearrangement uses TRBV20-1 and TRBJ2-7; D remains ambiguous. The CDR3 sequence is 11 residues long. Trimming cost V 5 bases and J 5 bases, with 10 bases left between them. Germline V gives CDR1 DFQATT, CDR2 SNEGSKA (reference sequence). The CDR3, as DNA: TGCAGTGCTCAAGGGTCTAACGAGCAGTACTTC. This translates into CSAQGSNEQYF.

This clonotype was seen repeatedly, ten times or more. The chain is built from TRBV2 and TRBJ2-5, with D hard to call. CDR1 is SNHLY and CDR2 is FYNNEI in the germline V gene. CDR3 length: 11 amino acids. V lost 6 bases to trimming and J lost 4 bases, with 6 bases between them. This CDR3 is CASSVRETQYF. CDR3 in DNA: TGTGCCAGCAGCGTGAGAGAGACCCAGTACTTC.

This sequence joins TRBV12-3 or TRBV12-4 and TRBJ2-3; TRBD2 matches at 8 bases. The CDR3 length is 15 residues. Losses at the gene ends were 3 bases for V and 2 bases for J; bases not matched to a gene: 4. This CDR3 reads CASSLSGSHTDTQYF. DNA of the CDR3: TGTGCCAGCAGTTTGAGCGGGAGCCACACAGATACGCAGTATTTT.